Shown below are 26 T cell receptor beta chains from a single sample sequenced in a study of T-cell memory formation after mild COVID-19 (dated by TCRdb to 2020 to 2022). The library was obtained by 5' RACE. TCRdb names Illumina NovaSeq 6000 as the instrument used. Starting from the raw public reads, TCRdb applied fastp trimming at Q25, assembled clones with MiXCR and retained in-frame beta chains. Rows are combined by CDR3 protein, so each entry shows the most common genes and DNA. For this sample the table gives hundreds of thousands of distinct CDR3 sequences, of which 15% were detected only once. Around 24% of the sample is taken by the ten largest. The sequenced sample consisted of PBMCs or a T cell subset sorted from them (not recorded which). All receptors derive from a man aged 18 to 29 who had mild COVID-19 (a few samples of this study predate the infection). The sample titles of this study are shuffled in the database, so cell type and time point are left out; the donor was told from shared clones.

In this sample, this clonotype turned up many times. The chain combines TRBV3-1 with TRBJ2-5, with D perhaps TRBD2 (5 bases). The CDR3 is 17 residues long. Germline values: CDR1 LGHDT, CDR2 YNNKEL (reference sequence). With 2 bases removed from V and 2 bases from J, the gap between germline ends came to 18 bases. The CDR3 loop reads CASSQRPNYGIQETQYF. CDR3 DNA: TGTGCCAGCAGCCAAAGGCCGAACTACGGGATACAAGAGACCCAGTACTTC.

The sample holds many counts of this clonotype. V is TRBV7-3 and J is TRBJ2-2, with a possible D match to TRBD2 (5 bases). The CDR3 covers 16 residues. The germline V gene has CDR1 SGHTA and CDR2 FQGTGA. Trimming left V 5 bases short and J 1 base short, with 14 bases between. The CDR3 sequence: CASSKGASWNTGELFF. CDR3 bases: TGTGCCAGCAGCAAGGGAGCTAGCTGGAACACCGGGGAGCTGTTTTTT.

This clonotype was detected a few times. The chain uses TRBV25-1 and TRBJ1-1, with TRBD1 as a possible D gene (5 bases). Germline loops: CDR1 MGHDK, CDR2 SYGVNS. V lost 8 bases and J 1 base, leaving 8 bases between the germline ends. The CDR3 totals 12 residues. The CDR3 coding sequence is TGTGCCAGCGGACACAAGAACACTGAAGCTTTCTTT. Protein product: CASGHKNTEAFF.

In this sample, this clonotype turned up a few times. In nucleotides, the CDR3 is TGCGCCAGCAGCCATTCAGGGACAGGGATTCGGACCGGGGAGCTGTTTTTT. Encoded protein: CASSHSGTGIRTGELFF. The chain joins TRBV4-1 to TRBJ2-2; TRBD1 aligns across 9 bases. The CDR3 is 17 residues long. Per the germline V gene, CDR1 is MGHRA and CDR2 is YSYEKL. V lost 3 bases to trimming and J lost 5 bases; unmatched junction nucleotides: 10.

This clonotype has a handful of counts. The rearrangement uses TRBV5-1 and TRBJ2-3; the match to TRBD1 covers 7 bases. Germline CDR1 and CDR2: SGHRS and YFSETQ. The V and J ends lost 5 bases and 6 bases, in that order; junction bases with no gene match: 12. The CDR3 runs 15 residues. Here the CDR3 reads CASRYRDSRLDTQYF. The CDR3 DNA is TGCGCCAGCAGGTACCGGGACAGCCGCTTGGATACGCAGTATTTT. The whole variable domain, filled in from reference TRBV5-1 and TRBJ2-3, reads KAGVTQTPRYLIKTRGQQVTLSCSPISGHRSVSWYQQTPGQGLQFLFEYFSETQRNKGNFPGRFSGRQFSNSRSEMNVSTLELGDSALYLCASRYRDSRLDTQYFGPGTRLTVL.

The J gene is TRBJ1-1, the V gene TRBV5-1; a weak D match, TRBD1 (5 bases). V was shortened by 3 bases and J by 6 bases, with 9 bases between the two germline ends. Per the germline V gene, CDR1 is SGHRS and CDR2 is YFSETQ. CDR3 length equals 12 residues. The DNA for the CDR3 is TGCGCCAGCAGCTGGGACGCCGCTGAAGCTTTCTTT. It is translated as CASSWDAAEAFF.

The CDR3 here is CASKRQGQNTEAFF. The CDR3 coding sequence is TGTGCCAGCAAGCGACAGGGACAGAACACTGAAGCTTTCTTT. The V gene is TRBV21-1, the J gene TRBJ1-1; the DNA was not compared with TRBD1, the D call given in the table. TRBV21-1 is a known pseudogene. The CDR3 runs 14 residues.

The table lists this clonotype with a few counts. V is TRBV4-3 and J is TRBJ2-7; D gene uncertain. Trimming removed 3 bases at V and 7 bases at J, with 22 bases between. The CDR3 extends over 16 amino acids. Germline CDR1 LGHNA, CDR2 YSLEER. The CDR3 reads CASSQTSSNNGSEQYV. The CDR3 DNA reads as TGCGCCAGCAGCCAGACCTCTAGTAACAATGGGTCAGAGCAGTACGTC.

There are a few counts of this clonotype. The rearrangement uses TRBV11-2 and TRBJ2-5; 11 bases fit TRBD2. This CDR3 has 16 amino acids. Germline V CDR1 and CDR2: SGHAT, FQNNGV. The J segment lost 2 bases and the V segment lost 1 base, leaving 3 bases of the junction unmatched. The CDR3 DNA sequence: TGTGCCAGCAGCTTAGGAGTAGCGGGGGGGCAAGAGACCCAGTACTTC. It is translated as CASSLGVAGGQETQYF. Using reference TRBV11-2 and TRBJ2-5 for the parts outside the CDR3, the full variable domain is EAGVAQSPRYKIIEKRQSVAFWCNPISGHATLYWYQQILGQGPKLLIQFQNNGVVDDSQLPKDRFSAERLKGVDSTLKIQPAKLEDSAVYLCASSLGVAGGQETQYFGPGTRLLVL.

This sequence joins TRBV6-6 and TRBJ2-7, with D maybe TRBD2 (6 bases). The CDR3 sequence is 14 residues long. The germline CDR1 and CDR2 sequences are MNHNY and SVGAGI (reference sequence). V lost 5 bases and J 0 bases, leaving 11 bases between the germline ends. In nucleotides, the CDR3 is TGTGCCAGCAGTCCTAGCGCCCTCTCCTACGAGCAGTACGTC. It specifies CASSPSALSYEQYV.

In its sample, this clonotype was seen a few times. The chain links TRBV28 to TRBJ2-7; D gene unclear. The germline gives CDR1 MDHEN, CDR2 SYDVKM. Trimming took 4 bases from V and 2 from J, leaving 9 bases between them. The CDR3 has 13 amino acids. CDR3: CASSSWPTYEQYV. As DNA, the CDR3 is TGTGCCAGCAGTTCATGGCCGACCTACGAGCAGTACGTC.

The chain employs TRBV7-8 and TRBJ2-3, with 7 bases matching TRBD2. The CDR3 length is 15 residues. J was trimmed by 0 bases and V by 5 bases; bases with no gene match: 5. Germline V gives CDR1 SGHVS, CDR2 FQNEAQ. The CDR3 reads CASSQRDSSTDTQYF. CDR3 coding DNA: TGTGCCAGCAGCCAGCGGGACTCTAGCACAGATACGCAGTATTTT.

This clonotype showed up just a few times. The chain uses TRBV5-1 and TRBJ2-2; perhaps TRBD1 as D (5 bases). The CDR3 sequence is 14 residues long. Trimming cost V 5 bases and J 5 bases, with 13 bases left between them. Per the germline V gene, CDR1 is SGHRS and CDR2 is YFSETQ. The CDR3 sequence is CASSGQGITGELFF. Written as DNA, the CDR3 is TGCGCCAGCAGTGGCCAGGGCATTACCGGGGAGCTGTTTTTT.

In its sample, this clonotype was seen many times. This chain connects TRBV6-6 to TRBJ1-1; D gene ambiguous. The CDR3 covers 16 residues. V lost 2 bases to trimming and J lost 2 bases, with 15 bases between them. Germline assignment: CDR1 MNHNY and CDR2 SVGAGI (reference sequence). Written as DNA, the CDR3 is TGTGCCAGCAGTTACACTCGGGAACCGGGAAACACTGAAGCTTTCTTT. It specifies CASSYTREPGNTEAFF.

This clonotype was seen more than once but under ten times. The rearrangement joins TRBV5-6 to TRBJ2-3; 10 nucleotides match TRBD2. This CDR3 comprises 17 residues. V was clipped by 4 bases and J by 4 bases; unmatched bases: 12. In germline, CDR1 is SGHDT, CDR2 YYEEEE. CDR3 protein: CASSMGPGTSAADTQYF. In nucleotides, the CDR3 is TGTGCCAGCAGCATGGGGCCCGGGACTAGCGCCGCAGATACGCAGTATTTT.

The rearrangement links TRBV7-9 to TRBJ2-1, with 12 bases that match TRBD2. The CDR3 extends over 16 amino acids. Germline-derived CDR1 and CDR2 are SEHNR and FQNEAQ (reference sequence). V gave up 5 bases and J gave up 6 bases; unmatched junction bases: 8. The DNA of the CDR3 is TGTGCCAGCAGCCCACGGCCGGGACTAGCGGGCAATGAGCAGTTCTTC. Residues: CASSPRPGLAGNEQFF.

DNA for the CDR3: TGCAGCGGACAGACACAAATGAACACTGAAGCTTTCTTT. Residues: CSGQTQMNTEAFF. This chain connects TRBV29-1 to TRBJ1-1; perhaps TRBD1 as D (5 bases). Germline V gene lookup returns CDR1 SQVTM and CDR2 ANQGSEA. This CDR3 is built from 13 residues. The V end was cut by 7 bases, the J end by 0 bases, with 12 bases between.

This clonotype was observed many times. The V call is TRBV20-1, the J call TRBJ1-5, with a tentative D call TRBD1 (5 bases). CDR3 length equals 14 residues. The V end lost 2 bases, the J end lost 8 bases, and 16 bases lay between the germline ends. Germline V lookup: CDR1 DFQATT, CDR2 SNEGSKA (reference sequence). In DNA form, the CDR3 reads TGCAGTGCTAGAAAAGGGGCGGAGGGGAAGCCCCAGCATTTT. Translation: CSARKGAEGKPQHF.

The chain recombines TRBV12-3 or TRBV12-4 with TRBJ2-7; TRBD2 aligns across 8 bases. CDR3 length equals 14 residues. V shed 3 bases and J 2 bases; nucleotides not matched to a gene: 3. CDR3 sequence: CASSFLAGTYEQYF. CDR3 DNA sequence: TGTGCCAGCAGTTTTCTAGCGGGTACCTACGAGCAGTACTTC.

This clonotype was seen ten or more times. This chain's CDR3 is CASSFPGLGETQYF. CDR3 bases: TGTGCCAGCAGCTTTCCGGGACTAGGAGAGACCCAGTACTTC. The chain combines TRBV7-9 with TRBJ2-5, with 8 nucleotides matching TRBD2. Germline CDR1 reads SEHNR; CDR2 reads FQNEAQ (reference sequence). The CDR3 runs 14 residues. Unmatched junction bases numbered 4, after V lost 3 bases and J lost 4 bases. Based on the CDR3 plus reference TRBV7-9 and TRBJ2-5, the full variable domain is DTGVSQNPRHKITKRGQNVTFRCDPISEHNRLYWYRQTLGQGPEFLTYFQNEAQLEKSRLLSDRFSAERPKGSFSTLEIQRTEQGDSAMYLCASSFPGLGETQYFGPGTRLLVL.

This clonotype was seen a few times. This chain connects TRBV3-1 to TRBJ1-4; unclear D gene. V was pared by 1 base and J by 5 bases, with 14 bases between. There are 16 residues in the CDR3. Germline CDR1 and CDR2: LGHDT and YNNKEL (reference sequence). The CDR3, as DNA: TGTGCCAGCAGCCAAGGCCTGGGAGATTCAAATGAAAAACTGTTTTTT. This sequence encodes CASSQGLGDSNEKLFF. The whole variable domain, filled in from reference TRBV3-1 and TRBJ1-4, reads DTAVSQTPKYLVTQMGNDKSIKCEQNLGHDTMYWYKQDSKKFLKIMFSYNNKELIINETVPNRFSPKSPDKAHLNLHINSLELGDSAVYFCASSQGLGDSNEKLFFGSGTQLSVL.

V is TRBV7-9 and J is TRBJ2-7; D ambiguous. Trimming took off 5 bases at V and 5 bases at J, with 13 bases between the two ends. The germline V gene encodes CDR1 SEHNR and CDR2 FQNEAQ (reference sequence). The CDR3 extends over 13 amino acids. The DNA of the CDR3 is TGTGCCAGCAGCCCCGCGGAATACCACGAGCAGTACTTC. It yields the protein CASSPAEYHEQYF.

This clonotype was detected ten times or more. This rearrangement joins TRBV12-3 or TRBV12-4 to TRBJ2-6; no clear D. CDR3 length: 13 amino acids. V was clipped by 5 bases and J by 1 base, with 3 bases between them. The CDR3 here is CASSLSGANVLTF. The DNA of the CDR3 is TGTGCCAGCAGTCTATCTGGGGCCAACGTCCTGACTTTC.

The chain carries TRBV3-1 and TRBJ2-7; possible D gene TRBD2, 5 bases. The CDR3 length is 13 residues. CDR1 and CDR2 from the germline V gene are LGHDT and YNNKEL (reference sequence). V shed 2 bases and J shed 2 bases, with 7 bases lying between them. The chain's CDR3 is CASSQSGTYEQYV. Here the CDR3 DNA reads TGTGCCAGCAGCCAAAGCGGTACCTACGAGCAGTACGTC.

The rearrangement uses TRBV27 and TRBJ1-3, with D perhaps matching TRBD1 (5 bases). The CDR3 sequence is 14 residues long. Trimming took off 0 bases at V and 8 bases at J, with 11 bases between the two ends. In germline, CDR1 is MNHEY, CDR2 SMNVEV (reference sequence). The chain's CDR3 is CASSLSFTGDTIYF. As DNA, the CDR3 is TGTGCCAGCAGTTTATCGTTTACGGGGGACACCATATATTTT.

This clonotype was seen at least ten times. This sequence joins TRBV25-1 and TRBJ2-1, with a weak D call TRBD2 (7 bases). V was clipped by 4 bases and J by 4 bases, with 17 bases between them. From germline, CDR1 is MGHDK and CDR2 SYGVNS. The CDR3 runs to 16 residues. The CDR3 DNA is TGTGCCAGCAGTGTCCGGGGGGCCAGGATATACAATGAGCAGTTCTTC. As protein: CASSVRGARIYNEQFF.